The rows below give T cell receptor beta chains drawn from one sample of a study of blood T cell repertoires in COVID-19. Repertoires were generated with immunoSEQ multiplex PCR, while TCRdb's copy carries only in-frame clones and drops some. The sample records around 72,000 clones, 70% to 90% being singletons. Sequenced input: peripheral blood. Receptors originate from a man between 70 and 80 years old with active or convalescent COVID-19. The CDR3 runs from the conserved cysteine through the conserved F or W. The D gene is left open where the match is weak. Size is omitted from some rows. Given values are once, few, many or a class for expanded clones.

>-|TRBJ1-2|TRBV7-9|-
CASSSQENYGYTF
TGTGCCAGCAGCTCACAGGAAAACTATGGCTACACCTTC
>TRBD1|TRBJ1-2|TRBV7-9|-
CASSLTGGLRGYTF
TGTGCCAGCAGCTTAACAGGGGGCCTCCGGGGCTACACCTTC
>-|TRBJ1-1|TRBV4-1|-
CASSPRTALNTEAFF
TGCGCCAGCAGCCCCCGGACAGCCTTGAACACTGAAGCTTTCTTT
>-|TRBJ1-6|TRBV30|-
CASRTGLSPLHF
TGTGCCTCCAGAACAGGGCTCTCACCCCTCCACTTT
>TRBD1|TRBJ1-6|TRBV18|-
CASSPGQGASPLHF
TGTGCCAGCTCACCAGGGCAGGGGGCCTCACCCCTCCACTTT
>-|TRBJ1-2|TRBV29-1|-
CSVDPGQRGYGYTF
TGCAGCGTTGATCCGGGACAACGGGGCTATGGCTACACCTTC
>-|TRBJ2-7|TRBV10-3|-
CATRTAYEQYF
TGTGCCACCCGTACGGCCTACGAGCAGTACTTC
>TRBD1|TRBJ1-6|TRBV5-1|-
CASSTLGQGGSPLHF
TGCGCCAGCAGCACCCTGGGCCAAGGGGGCTCACCCCTCCACTTT
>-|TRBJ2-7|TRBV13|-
CASSFSGQVEQYF
TGTGCCAGCAGCTTCTCTGGCCAAGTGGAGCAGTACTTC
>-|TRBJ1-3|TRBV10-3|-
CAISRLSGTIYF
TGTGCCATCAGTAGGTTGTCGGGCACCATATATTTT
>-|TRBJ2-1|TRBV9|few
CASTSSSGYNEQFF
TGTGCCAGCACCTCCAGCAGCGGCTACAATGAGCAGTTCTTC
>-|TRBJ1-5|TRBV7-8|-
CASRLSSYSNQPQHF
TGTGCCAGCAGGCTGTCTTCCTATAGCAATCAGCCCCAGCATTTT
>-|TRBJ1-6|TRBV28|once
CASSLHGTVDSPLHF
TGTGCCAGCAGTCTGCACGGTACGGTGGATTCACCCCTCCACTTT
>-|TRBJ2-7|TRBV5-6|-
CASSLLGRDHEQYF
TGTGCCAGCAGCCTCCTTGGGCGGGATCACGAGCAGTACTTC
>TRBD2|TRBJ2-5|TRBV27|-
CASSPSGGEETQYF
TGTGCCAGCTCACCTAGCGGGGGGGAAGAGACCCAGTACTTC
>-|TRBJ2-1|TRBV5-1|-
CASSLTGNSYNEQFF
TGCGCCAGCAGCTTAACGGGGAACTCCTACAATGAGCAGTTCTTC
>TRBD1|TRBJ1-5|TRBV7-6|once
CASSLGQGEYQPQHF
TGTGCCAGCAGCTTAGGACAGGGTGAATATCAGCCCCAGCATTTT
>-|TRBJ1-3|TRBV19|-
CASRAIGNTIYF
TGTGCCAGTAGAGCTATTGGAAACACCATATATTTT
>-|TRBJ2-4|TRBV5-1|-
CASSPAGTYDRIQYF
TGCGCCAGCAGCCCCGCCGGGACTTACGACCGTATTCAGTACTTC
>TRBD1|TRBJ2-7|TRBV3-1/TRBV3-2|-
CASSHSGGSYEQYF
TGTGCCAGCAGCCATTCAGGGGGCTCCTACGAGCAGTACTTC
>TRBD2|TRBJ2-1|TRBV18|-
CASSPQAGVSNEQFF
TGTGCCAGCTCACCACAAGCGGGAGTCTCTAATGAGCAGTTCTTC